This is a list of T cell receptor beta chains from one sample in a study of synovial regulatory T cells in juvenile arthritis. The protocol was immunoSEQ multiplex PCR, while the TCRdb copy is restricted to in-frame clones and leaves out a portion. The table counts 6,400 or so clones; roughly 0.61% lies in the top ten. Sequenced input: Treg cells from blood. The receptors come from a donor aged 2-30 years with juvenile idiopathic arthritis. Each CDR3 is given with its conserved first and last residue.

j_call v_call cdr3_length cdr3_aa
TRBJ1-4 TRBV9 16 CASSPGGLATNEKLFF
TRBJ1-5 TRBV6-5 15 CASSYSAGFNQPQHF
TRBJ1-5 TRBV6-6 16 CASSPMTGLSNQPQHF
TRBJ1-3 TRBV28 16 CASSLYRDRAGNTIYF
TRBJ1-2 TRBV5-1 15 CASSLDPDRVDGYTF
TRBJ2-3 TRBV27 14 CASSRITSTDTQYF
TRBJ1-1 TRBV6-6 13 CASSYSRTGEAFF
TRBJ2-1 TRBV5-1 13 CASSLEGGTAQFF
TRBJ1-3 TRBV6-6 12 CASSYGEVSIYF
TRBJ2-1 TRBV7-9 12 CASSWEFNEQFF
TRBJ1-5 TRBV25-1 15 CASSEWGAFRQPQHF
TRBJ2-7 TRBV19 14 CASGPGVRVGEQYF
TRBJ2-5 TRBV10-3 16 CAISETGQGAGETQYF
TRBJ2-1 TRBV4-3 15 CASSRGAQVYNEQFF
TRBJ1-2 TRBV6-1 17 CASSESGTGGQVYGYTF
TRBJ2-2 TRBV27 16 CASSLSGRPNTGELFF
TRBJ1-3 TRBV19 14 CASTGGLTGNTIYF
TRBJ2-1 TRBV4-3 14 CASSQGTLSHEQFF
TRBJ2-4 TRBV18 18 CASSPQPPGVLAKNIQYF
TRBJ2-3 TRBV18 14 CASSPPILTDTQYF
TRBJ1-1 TRBV29-1 13 CSGLRDRVSGAFF
TRBJ2-7 TRBV18 14 CASSPLTATYEQYF
TRBJ2-5 TRBV6-6 16 CASSQKLAGRGETQYF
TRBJ2-7 TRBV27 14 CASSLREGKDEQYF
TRBJ2-6 TRBV4-3 16 CASSQIHQTGANVLTF
TRBJ2-1 TRBV28 15 CASSRSGQGSNEQFF
TRBJ1-3 TRBV6-5 11 CVTRSGNTIYF
TRBJ1-5 TRBV5-5 17 CASSLGRTGNSNQPQHF
TRBJ1-1 TRBV11-2 16 CASSLRGGQGDTEAFF
TRBJ2-7 TRBV19 15 CASSRGTALTYEQYF
TRBJ1-1 TRBV2 17 CASSVGREKSWDTEAFF
TRBJ2-1 TRBV29-1 17 CSVEAVLGLAGVGEQFF